In its sample, the clone carrying this T cell receptor (beta chain) was seen a few times. This sample is drawn from a study of radiotherapy plus CTLA-4 blockade in lung cancer. The junction had 7 bases not matched to a gene; V was cut back by 0 bases and J by 1 base. The V gene's germline CDR1 is SGHRS and CDR2 YFSETQ. This CDR3 spans 17 amino acids. The method was immunoSEQ multiplex PCR; TCRdb's version includes in-frame clones alone and lacks a portion of them. The sample gives about 46,000 clones, more than 75% of which show up once; around 7.9% is in the top ten. The chain has TRBV5-1 and TRBJ2-3; 8 nucleotides agree with TRBD1. The receptor was isolated from a human donor with non-small cell lung cancer who had a complete response to radiotherapy plus ipilimumab. This sample comprised peripheral blood, obtained from a patient treated with radiotherapy plus ipilimumab. The CDR3 sequence: CASSLEGAGGGTDTQYF. The CDR3 DNA is TGCGCCAGCAGCTTGGAGGGGGCAGGGGGCGGCACAGATACGCAGTATTTT. Full variable domain (outside the CDR3, taken from reference TRBV5-1 and TRBJ2-3): KAGVTQTPRYLIKTRGQQVTLSCSPISGHRSVSWYQQTPGQGLQFLFEYFSETQRNKGNFPGRFSGRQFSNSRSEMNVSTLELGDSALYLCASSLEGAGGGTDTQYFGPGTRLTVL.